Below are 5 T cell receptor beta chains sequenced from a single sample in a study of shared T cell receptors in the human thymus. The data were produced by immunoSEQ multiplex PCR, yet TCRdb's version contains in-frame clones alone and is incomplete. The table shows hundreds of thousands of clones, with around three quarters occurring only once. A further study also used this sample, focusing on human thymus T cells.

The sequenced sample was thymocytes. The receptors stem from a boy in the first two years of life with a congenital heart defect.

The chain carries TRBV6-1 and TRBJ1-2, with D perhaps matching TRBD1 (5 bases). The germline gives CDR1 MNHNS, CDR2 SASEGT. V gave up 4 bases and J gave up 4 bases, with 7 bases separating them. The CDR3 consists of 12 residues. Written as DNA, the CDR3 is TGTGCCAGCAGTGGACAGTTCTATGGCTACACCTTC. This encodes CASSGQFYGYTF.

This clone was observed a handful of times. The chain combines TRBV18 with TRBJ1-2, with D tentatively TRBD1 (6 bases). V dropped 5 bases and J dropped 7 bases, with 17 bases sitting between them. This CDR3 comprises 14 residues. Looked up from germline, CDR1 is KGHSH and CDR2 is LQKENI. The CDR3, as DNA: TGTGCCAGCTCAGTACCGGGGGGCAATAGTGGCTACACCTTC. It translates to CASSVPGGNSGYTF.

The rearrangement joins TRBV29-1 to TRBJ2-7; TRBD1 is a possible D gene (6 bases). CDR3 size: 13 residues. V was clipped by 7 bases and J by 1 base, with 14 bases between them. Looked up from germline, CDR1 is SQVTM and CDR2 is ANQGSEA. The DNA of the CDR3 is TGCAGCGAGCAGGGGCCAGCGTCCTACGAGCAGTACTTC. It translates to CSEQGPASYEQYF.

The chain recombines TRBV5-6 with TRBJ2-3; TRBD2 matches 16 bases. The germline V gene encodes CDR1 SGHDT and CDR2 YYEEEE. The CDR3 length is 16 residues. J gave up 6 bases and V 5 bases, and 6 bases lay outside the gene matches. The CDR3: CASRSGTSGRGDTQYF. DNA for the CDR3: TGTGCCAGCAGATCCGGGACTAGCGGGAGGGGGGATACGCAGTATTTT.

The rearrangement joins TRBV7-2 to TRBJ1-5, with D unclear. Germline-derived CDR1 and CDR2 are SGHTA and FQGNSA. CDR3 size: 17 residues. Between the trimmed V and J ends, which lost 5 bases and 0 bases, there was a span of 17 bases. CDR3 bases: TGTGCCAGCAGCCTCGGGCCCCGAGGGAATAGCAATCAGCCCCAGCATTTT. As protein: CASSLGPRGNSNQPQHF.